One T cell receptor (beta chain) is described in this entry. Antigen: not known. The data were taken from a study of shared clonotypes between healthy human individuals. Study as a whole: Donors consisted of two women and a few men between 18 and 49.

Notes on the study in general: Sharing across a handful of donors was seen in 4.5% to 6.5% of naive CD4 clonotypes.

This CDR3 has 16 residues. CDR1 and CDR2 from the germline V gene are SGHRS and YFSETQ. The junction had 6 bases not matched to a gene; V was cut back by 0 bases and J by 3 bases. Measured with immunoSEQ multiplex PCR; TCRdb has only the in-frame clones, and not every one. This table has hundreds of thousands of clones, roughly 73% appearing once. Sequencing was carried out using memory CD4+ T cells sorted from blood. Subset denoted: CD45RA-negative fraction. The clonotype originates from a woman younger than 45 in good health. The chain uses TRBV5-1 and TRBJ2-3, with 8 bases matching TRBD1. The CDR3 sequence is CASSLAQGAGTDTQYF. The CDR3 coding sequence is TGCGCCAGCAGCTTGGCTCAGGGGGCAGGGACAGATACGCAGTATTTT.